Here is one T cell receptor beta chain with its context. This clonotype is termed medium-sized (0.01 to 0.1%). Its target antigen remains unknown. Base qualities were left out, and no much larger clone turns up one base away. The library was built by means of 5' RACE. Sequenced on a NextSeq 500. In the TCR library protocol, a unique molecular identifier was attached to each TCR cDNA molecule so that PCR and sequencing errors could be corrected. Processing in the source paper ran as follows. Decombinator tools were used for TCR identification, UMI-based error correction and CDR3 extraction. Expanded TCRs were defined as those above a frequency of 2 per 1,000, corresponding to the top 1% of the tumor frequency distribution. Expanded tumor TCRs were classed as regional if statistically deemed absent (corrected P<0.05) from at least one tumor region, otherwise ubiquitous. Renyi diversity was calculated using the R vegan package after each repertoire was subsampled 100 times to 5,000 TCRs. To build CDR3 similarity networks, amino acid triplet string-kernel similarity was used, and CDR3s were connected when their pairwise similarity was above 0.82. In TCRdb, the public reads were trimmed at Q25 with fastp and aligned with MiXCR, with productive beta chains retained. Rows merge per CDR3 protein into single entries with the most common DNA and genes. The V and J calls shown here were made by TCRdb, not taken from the authors' results. The sample includes 5,200 or so distinct CDR3 sequences, with less than 15% observed a single time. The ten biggest clones cover 40% to 60% of the sample.

In light of the paper, this sample's time point label describes: sample taken at primary tumor resection. Donors were approximately 72 patients with early-stage, untreated non-small cell lung cancer from the lung TRACERx cohort. TCR sequencing used whole RNA extracted from tumor and nontumor lung tissue, or from cryopreserved PBMC samples, without cell sorting. Patients were selected for TCR sequencing only if sufficient RNA was available from at least two tumor regions. Before being selected, tumor and adjacent nontumor lung specimens were reviewed by a lung pathologist. This sample is part of a study of spatial heterogeneity in lung cancer (dated by TCRdb to the late 2010s). Regarding the study in general: More beta-chain than alpha-chain transcripts were consistently detected, likely reflecting higher beta-chain transcript abundance. In the raw uncorrected reads, each unique combination of TCR and UMI appeared more than ten times on average. TCR transcript counts in tumor regions correlated strongly with a T cell transcriptional module score from matched bulk RNA-seq. In non-small cell lung cancer, the study made a quantitative comparison of TCR alpha and beta repertoires among multiple tumor regions, matched nontumor lung and blood. At surgery, 220 tumor regions, around 67 matched nontumor lung samples and 56 PBMC samples were TCR-sequenced for both alpha and beta chains. Nonsynonymous mutation counts, determined by whole-exome sequencing of tumor tissue, were related to TCR repertoire features. What the authors observed across the whole study: The tumor nonsynonymous mutation count correlated with the number of expanded intratumoral alpha and beta TCRs. Confirming at a functional level the hypothesis that regional TCRs recognize regional mutations was considered to require additional single-cell paired TCR alpha and beta sequencing. Counts of ubiquitous and regional expanded TCRs correlated with counts of ubiquitous and regional nonsynonymous mutations, respectively. TCR-seq coverage of tumor T cells was estimated at only roughly 6.6% for alpha chains and 13% for beta chains.

The CDR3 sequence holds 16 residues, the cysteine and phenylalanine included. Just CDR3 DNA is preserved here, 48 bases in frame from base 1. V was cut back by 6 bases and J by 0 bases, leaving a gap of 16 bases between them. Reading the germline V gene gives CDR1 SNHLY and CDR2 FYNNEI. The receptor chain draws on TRBV2 and TRBJ2-3, with no D gene named confidently. Sample: lung tumor tissue, taken at surgery. This TCR was recovered from a male donor with early-stage non-small cell lung cancer. The DNA is TGTGCCAGCAGATCCAGACACCGACCTAGCACAGATACGCAGTATTTT. It specifies CASRSRHRPSTDTQYF.